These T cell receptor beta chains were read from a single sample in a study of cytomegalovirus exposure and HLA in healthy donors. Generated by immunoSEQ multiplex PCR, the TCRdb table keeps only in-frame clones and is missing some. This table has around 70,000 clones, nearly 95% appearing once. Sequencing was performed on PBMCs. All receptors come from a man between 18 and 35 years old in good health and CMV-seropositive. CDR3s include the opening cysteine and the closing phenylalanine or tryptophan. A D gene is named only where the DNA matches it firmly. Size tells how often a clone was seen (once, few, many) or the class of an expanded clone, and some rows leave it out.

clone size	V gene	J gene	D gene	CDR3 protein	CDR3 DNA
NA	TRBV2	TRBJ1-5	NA	CASRAGRRANQPQHF	TGTGCCAGCAGGGCGGGCAGGCGGGCGAATCAGCCCCAGCATTTT
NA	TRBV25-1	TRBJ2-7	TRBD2	CASSDLNDLAGVKQYF	TGTGCCAGCAGTGACCTTAACGACCTAGCGGGAGTCAAGCAGTACTTC
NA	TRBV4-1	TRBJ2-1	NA	CASRRSSNEQFF	TGCGCCAGCAGGCGGTCTAGCAATGAGCAGTTCTTC
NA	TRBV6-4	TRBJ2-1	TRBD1	CASRGTGGHEQFF	TGTGCCAGCAGGGGGACAGGGGGCCATGAGCAGTTCTTC
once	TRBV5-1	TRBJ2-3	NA	CASRTLPEADTQYF	TGCGCCAGCAGGACCCTCCCCGAGGCAGATACGCAGTATTTT
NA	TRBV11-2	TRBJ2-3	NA	CASSYSRRTDTQYF	TGTGCCAGCAGCTATTCGAGGAGAACAGATACGCAGTATTTT
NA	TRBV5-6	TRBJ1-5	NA	CASSAQGLANQPQHF	TGTGCCAGCAGCGCACAGGGTTTGGCGAATCAGCCCCAGCATTTT
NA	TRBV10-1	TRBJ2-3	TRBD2	CASSPSGRGTDTQYF	TGCGCCAGCAGTCCTAGCGGGAGGGGGACAGATACGCAGTATTTT
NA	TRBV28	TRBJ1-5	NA	CASSPGVRDIHQPQHF	TGTGCCAGCAGTCCAGGAGTTCGGGACATACATCAGCCCCAGCATTTT
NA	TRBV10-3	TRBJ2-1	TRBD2	CAIQRSIAGSYNEQFF	TGTGCCATCCAGAGGTCGATAGCGGGATCCTACAATGAGCAGTTCTTC
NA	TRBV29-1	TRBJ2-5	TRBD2	CSVQRGLAGEQETQYF	TGCAGCGTTCAAAGGGGACTAGCGGGAGAACAAGAGACCCAGTACTTC
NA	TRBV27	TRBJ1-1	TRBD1	CASSLGTGGDGAFF	TGTGCCAGCAGTTTGGGGACAGGGGGGGACGGGGCTTTCTTT
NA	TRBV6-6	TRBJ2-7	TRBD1	CASRAGQGEYEQYF	TGTGCCAGCAGGGCGGGACAGGGTGAATACGAGCAGTACTTC
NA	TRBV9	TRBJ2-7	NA	CASSVAGGTSYEQYF	TGTGCCAGCAGCGTAGCTGGCGGGACCTCCTACGAGCAGTACTTC
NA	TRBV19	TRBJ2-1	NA	CASSVGGAYNEQFF	TGTGCCAGTAGCGTAGGGGGGGCCTACAATGAGCAGTTCTTC
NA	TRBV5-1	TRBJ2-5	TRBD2	CASSLTSGTQETQYF	TGCGCCAGCAGCTTAACTAGCGGGACCCAAGAGACCCAGTACTTC
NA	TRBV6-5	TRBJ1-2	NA	CASRQNTGNYGYTF	TGTGCCAGCAGACAAAATACAGGGAACTATGGCTACACCTTC
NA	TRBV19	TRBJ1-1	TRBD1	CASSNRGGTEAFF	TGTGCCAGTTCAAACAGGGGGGGGACTGAAGCTTTCTTT